The rows below give T cell receptor beta chains drawn from one sample of a study of identical twins. TCRdb re-called the 5' RACE reads through MiXCR, storing one row per CDR3 protein. This sample has roughly 710,000 distinct CDR3 sequences, with approximately 6% found just once. Sequencing used naive T cells sorted from blood. The receptor set was obtained from a man between 18 and 35 years old in good health. CDR3s include the opening cysteine and the closing phenylalanine or tryptophan. Each record gives: clone size, V gene, J gene, D gene, CDR3 DNA, CDR3 protein. A D gene is named only where the DNA matches it firmly. Clone size is not always given. Where it is, it says once, few, many or a class for expanded clones.

clone size: .
V gene: TRBV2
J gene: TRBJ2-5
D gene: .
CDR3 DNA: TGTGCCAGCAGTGAAGTCAAGGGGCCAGAAGAGACCCAGTACTTC
CDR3 protein: CASSEVKGPEETQYF

clone size: many
V gene: TRBV19
J gene: TRBJ1-5
D gene: TRBD1
CDR3 DNA: TGTGCCAGTAGTATGGGGCAGGGGGTAGTTCAGCCCCAGCATTTT
CDR3 protein: CASSMGQGVVQPQHF

clone size: many
V gene: TRBV29-1
J gene: TRBJ1-2
D gene: TRBD1
CDR3 DNA: TGCAGCGTTGGGATACTCAGGGGGGGCAGGGGCTACACCTTC
CDR3 protein: CSVGILRGGRGYTF

clone size: many
V gene: TRBV19
J gene: TRBJ1-5
D gene: TRBD1
CDR3 DNA: TGTGCCAGTAGTCTCCCTCTTTGGCAGGGGACAGGGACGGGGGTTGATCAGCCCCAGCATTTT
CDR3 protein: CASSLPLWQGTGTGVDQPQHF

clone size: many
V gene: TRBV29-1
J gene: TRBJ1-1
D gene: .
CDR3 DNA: TGCAGCGTTGAAGGGAGAAGGGCGAACACTGAAGCTTTCTTT
CDR3 protein: CSVEGRRANTEAFF

clone size: many
V gene: TRBV4-3
J gene: TRBJ2-7
D gene: TRBD2
CDR3 DNA: TGCGCCAGCAGCCAAGAAGCTAGCGGGAGCTCCTACGAGCAGTACTTC
CDR3 protein: CASSQEASGSSYEQYF

clone size: .
V gene: TRBV4-1
J gene: TRBJ2-7
D gene: .
CDR3 DNA: TGCGCCAGCAGCCAAGTACGGCATCCCTACGAGCAGTACTTC
CDR3 protein: CASSQVRHPYEQYF

clone size: .
V gene: TRBV6-5
J gene: TRBJ2-3
D gene: TRBD2
CDR3 DNA: TGTGCCAGCAGTTACAACCTCGGACTAGCGGGACTTGGCGATACGCAGTATTTT
CDR3 protein: CASSYNLGLAGLGDTQYF

clone size: few
V gene: TRBV20-1
J gene: TRBJ2-5
D gene: TRBD2
CDR3 DNA: TGCAGTGCTAGACCCCACATGGTTGGGACTAGCGGAGGGATAGAGACCCAGTACTTC
CDR3 protein: CSARPHMVGTSGGIETQYF

clone size: .
V gene: TRBV5-1
J gene: TRBJ2-1
D gene: .
CDR3 DNA: TGCGCCAGCACCCCTACTCAAAACAGTGAGCAGTTCTTC
CDR3 protein: CASTPTQNSEQFF

clone size: many
V gene: TRBV27
J gene: TRBJ2-3
D gene: TRBD2
CDR3 DNA: TGTGCCAGCAGTTTATCGGGACTAGTCGATACGCAGTATTTT
CDR3 protein: CASSLSGLVDTQYF

clone size: many
V gene: TRBV5-1
J gene: TRBJ2-1
D gene: .
CDR3 DNA: TGCGCCAGCAGTTGGACCGAGTCGATGCCGTACAATGAGCAGTTCTTC
CDR3 protein: CASSWTESMPYNEQFF

clone size: many
V gene: TRBV5-1
J gene: TRBJ2-3
D gene: .
CDR3 DNA: TGCGCCAGCAGCTCCCGCGGGGCTAGCACAGATACGCAGTATTTT
CDR3 protein: CASSSRGASTDTQYF

clone size: .
V gene: TRBV12-3/TRBV12-4
J gene: TRBJ2-1
D gene: .
CDR3 DNA: TGTGCCAGCAGTGCTAGCGCGAGCTCCTACAATGAGCAGTTCTTC
CDR3 protein: CASSASASSYNEQFF